The 10 T cell receptor beta chains reported below all come from one sample, sequenced in a study of technical replicates of blood from a handful of donors. TCRdb keeps only in-frame clones here, not all; method: immunoSEQ multiplex PCR. This sample yields around 80,000 clones, of which 98% are seen a single time; over 0.2% belongs to the top ten. The sample consisted of T cells isolated from PBMCs. The receptor set was obtained from a human donor in good health.

The rearrangement uses TRBV7-2 and TRBJ1-2; D unclear. Between the trimmed V and J ends, which lost 6 bases and 10 bases, there was a span of 21 bases. In germline, CDR1 is SGHTA, CDR2 FQGNSA. CDR3 length equals 14 residues. DNA for the CDR3: TGTGCCAGCAGGAATGGGCTGGGCAGGTTGGACTACACCTTC. Translating it yields CASRNGLGRLDYTF.

This sequence joins TRBV29-1 and TRBJ2-1; 8 bases are a match to TRBD2. Per germline, CDR1 SQVTM and CDR2 ANQGSEA. The junction had 9 bases not matched to a gene; V was cut back by 6 bases and J by 5 bases. The CDR3 spans 14 residues. The CDR3 DNA reads as TGCAGCGTAGAGCGGGAGCCCCAAGACAATGAGCAGTTCTTC. It encodes CSVEREPQDNEQFF.

The chain carries TRBV5-1 and TRBJ2-7; 7 nucleotides line up with TRBD2. The CDR3 spans 13 residues. Trimming at V came to 5 bases and at J to 2 bases, leaving 4 bases not matched to a gene. Germline V lookup: CDR1 SGHRS, CDR2 YFSETQ. The CDR3: CASSWGGPYEQYF. For the CDR3, the DNA is TGCGCCAGCAGTTGGGGGGGACCCTACGAGCAGTACTTC.

The chain carries TRBV6-1 and TRBJ1-1; the D is unclear. With 8 bases removed from V and 1 base from J, the gap between germline ends came to 14 bases. This CDR3 is built from 14 residues. Germline CDR1 MNHNS, CDR2 SASEGT. CDR3 bases: TGTGCCAGCGGAGTTGTGTTTGAGAACACTGAAGCTTTCTTT. Residues: CASGVVFENTEAFF.

This chain joins TRBV6-4 and TRBJ2-7; 9 bases line up with TRBD2. The CDR3 is 15 amino acids. V gave up 4 bases and J gave up 2 bases; unmatched junction bases: 6. The germline CDR1 and CDR2 sequences are MRHNA and SNTAGT. The CDR3 bases are TGTGCCAGCAGTGCACTAGCGGGCGTACCCTACGAGCAGTACTTC. Amino acids: CASSALAGVPYEQYF.

V and J are TRBV19 and TRBJ1-2, with 10 bases lining up with TRBD1. CDR1 and CDR2 (germline): LNHDA, SQIVND (reference sequence). The V segment lost 5 bases and the J segment 8 bases; nucleotides outside the gene matches: 5. This CDR3 has 13 residues. The CDR3 here is CASSLRTGGGYTF. DNA of the CDR3: TGTGCCAGTAGTCTGCGGACAGGGGGAGGCTACACCTTC.

The chain combines TRBV2 with TRBJ1-1; no clear D gene. The CDR3 runs to 12 residues. V was cut by 4 bases and J by 4 bases, with 7 bases left in between. Germline V CDR1 and CDR2: SNHLY, FYNNEI. The CDR3 sequence: CASSVSFTEAFF. The CDR3 nucleotides read TGTGCCAGCAGTGTGAGCTTCACTGAAGCTTTCTTT. Supplemented by reference TRBV2 and TRBJ1-1, the full variable domain reads EPEVTQTPSHQVTQMGQEVILRCVPISNHLYFYWYRQILGQKVEFLVSFYNNEISEKSEIFDDQFSVERPDGSNFTLKIRSTKLEDSAMYFCASSVSFTEAFFGQGTRLTVV.

The chain recombines TRBV29-1 with TRBJ2-2; tentative D call: TRBD1 (6 bases). The CDR3 sequence is 14 residues long. Trimming took off 4 bases at V and 4 bases at J, with 13 bases between the two ends. CDR1 is SQVTM and CDR2 is ANQGSEA in the germline V gene. CDR3 in DNA: TGCAGCGTTGCCAAGGGGGTAGGCACCGGGGAGCTGTTTTTT. Its protein product is CSVAKGVGTGELFF.

The V and J genes are TRBV6-1 and TRBJ2-7, with 7 bases identical to TRBD1. Per germline, CDR1 MNHNS and CDR2 SASEGT. V trimming: 5 bases; J trimming: 7 bases; junction bases outside the gene matches: 8. CDR3 length equals 13 residues. In DNA, the CDR3 is TGTGCCAGCAGTCGACAGGGCCATACGGAGCAGTACTTC. Its protein is CASSRQGHTEQYF.

The chain recombines TRBV7-2 with TRBJ2-1, with 7 nucleotides matching TRBD2. J gave up 0 bases and V 1 base, and 12 bases lay outside the gene matches. Germline assignment: CDR1 SGHTA and CDR2 FQGNSA. The length of the CDR3 is 19 residues. The CDR3 bases are TGTGCCAGCAGCTTAGAAGCCAGCGGGGTTGGGTCCTCCTACAATGAGCAGTTCTTC. This codes for CASSLEASGVGSSYNEQFF.